This TCR beta chain was captured in a study of beta chain features in type 1 diabetes. General study findings and limits: The VDJ junctions of type 1 diabetes patients carried fewer insertions and more deletions. The study found that naive, central memory and Treg TCRB repertoires appeared more similar in patients than in healthy donors. Among patients with Type 1 diabetes, TCRB CDR3s were moderately but significantly shorter in every one of the four CD4+ subsets.

Each population that was sorted was more than 98% pure. This CDR3 region has 14 residues. CDR1 PRHDT and CDR2 FYEKMQ come from the germline V gene (reference sequence). V dropped 1 base and J dropped 7 bases, with 14 bases sitting between them. Expressed TCRB transcripts were sequenced after all isolated RNA was converted to cDNA. About 3.57 million reads per sample were averaged for naive, central memory and regulatory samples. Sequencing was performed with immunoSEQ multiplex PCR; in TCRdb, only in-frame clones are kept and a portion is missing. Of 200,000 to 300,000 clones listed, approximately 20% are singletons. On this clone: Antigen: not known.

J is TRBJ2-7 and V is TRBV13; D uncertain. Source material: naive CD4+ T cells from blood. The TCR originated in a woman between 35 and 50 years old with type 1 diabetes. The chain's CDR3 is CASSLVQSKWEQYF. CDR3 DNA: TGTGCCAGCAGCTTAGTACAGTCGAAGTGGGAGCAGTACTTC.